What follows describes a single T cell receptor beta chain. Trimming left V 0 bases short and J 5 bases short, with 13 bases between. The CDR3 is made up of 15 amino acids. Looked up from germline, CDR1 is SQVTM and CDR2 is ANQGSEA. This entry is derived from a study of T cell responses to AZD1222 COVID-19 vaccine. Assay: immunoSEQ multiplex PCR; the TCRdb copy retains only in-frame clones and omits some. The sample includes about 94,000 clones, 85% of them seen just once. V is TRBV29-1 and J is TRBJ2-2, with TRBD2 as a possible D gene (5 bases). The specimen comprised peripheral blood, sampled 28 days after the second AZD1222 dose. The receptor was isolated from an adult who received the AZD1222 COVID-19 vaccine. This chain's CDR3 is CSVEDRGWGTGELFF. The CDR3, as DNA: TGCAGCGTTGAAGATCGGGGTTGGGGAACCGGGGAGCTGTTTTTT.